The following is a T cell receptor (beta chain) sequence with its context. Its antigen remains unknown. CDR3 length: 14 amino acids. Trimming shortened V by 3 bases and J by 6 bases, and 15 bases separated the two germline ends. CDR1 is SGHTA and CDR2 is FQGNSA in the germline V gene. Constant-segment-primed 5'RACE gave TCR alpha and TCR beta cDNA libraries with sample barcodes and UMIs. MiXCR, run by TCRdb on the 5' RACE reads, gives a single entry per CDR3 protein. The table includes around 250,000 distinct CDR3 sequences, 15% to 17% detected once. The sample is drawn from a study of T-cell memory formation after mild COVID-19. Study information: Clustering of TCRs was largely donor specific.

General study findings and limits: Most CD4+ clones that shrank were in CM and EM, while CD8+ ones turned up in EMRA.

The specimen sequenced was PBMCs or a T cell subset sorted from them (not recorded which). This receptor was obtained from an adult woman who had mild COVID-19 (a few samples of this study predate the infection). Cell type and time point are not known. The genes are TRBV7-2 and TRBJ2-7, with D maybe TRBD2 (5 bases). The CDR3 is CASSFSSGISEQYF. The CDR3 DNA is TGTGCCAGCAGCTTCTCGTCGGGGATTAGCGAGCAGTACTTC.